Listed below are T cell receptor beta chains from one sample, sequenced in a study of CD8 T cells in ankylosing spondylitis. Using its own MiXCR run on the 5' RACE reads, TCRdb lists one record per CDR3 protein. The sample has 200,000 to 250,000 distinct CDR3 sequences, about a quarter seen once; the top ten hold approximately 6.6%. The sample consisted of blood, either unsorted or a sorted T cell fraction (not recorded which). These receptors came from a male donor with ankylosing spondylitis or in good health (not recorded which). CDR3s include the opening cysteine and the closing phenylalanine or tryptophan. Each record gives: J gene, D gene, V gene, clone size, CDR3 protein, CDR3 DNA. A D gene is named only where the DNA matches it firmly. Rows may omit the clone size; those that give it use once, few, many or a size class.

TRBJ2-1,NA,TRBV14,NA,CASSQAQGSYNEQFF,TGTGCCAGCAGCCAAGCCCAGGGCTCCTACAATGAGCAGTTCTTC
TRBJ2-7,NA,TRBV29-1,many,CSVEDQEGSYEQYF,TGCAGCGTTGAAGATCAGGAGGGTTCCTACGAGCAGTACTTC
TRBJ1-5,NA,TRBV6-1,many,CASRKGSEYNQPQHF,TGTGCCAGCAGGAAGGGATCGGAGTACAATCAGCCCCAGCATTTT
TRBJ2-7,TRBD2,TRBV12-3/TRBV12-4,NA,CASSQSLRGVRYF,TGTGCCAGCAGTCAAAGCCTTCGGGGGGTGCGCTACTTC
TRBJ2-7,NA,TRBV19,few,CASSITRTGLNYEQYF,TGTGCCAGTAGTATAACGAGGACGGGCTTAAACTACGAGCAGTACTTC
TRBJ2-1,NA,TRBV20-1,few,CSARVAATSYNEQFF,TGCAGTGCTAGAGTAGCGGCAACCTCCTACAATGAGCAGTTCTTC
TRBJ2-7,NA,TRBV6-1,few,CASSSGVSGTYEQYF,TGTGCCAGCAGCTCCGGGGTTAGCGGAACCTACGAGCAGTACTTC
TRBJ1-2,TRBD1,TRBV12-3/TRBV12-4,many,CASSLPKGQGRYGYTF,TGTGCCAGCAGTTTACCCAAGGGACAGGGTCGATATGGCTACACCTTC
TRBJ2-7,NA,TRBV10-3,few,CAISAGPTNEQYF,TGTGCCATCAGTGCTGGACCGACTAACGAGCAGTACTTC
TRBJ2-5,NA,TRBV6-2/TRBV6-3,NA,CASSYPTRRTQYF,TGTGCCAGCAGTTACCCGACGAGGCGGACCCAGTACTTC
TRBJ2-4,TRBD2,TRBV28,many,CASSPPAGGGTKNIQYF,TGTGCCAGCAGCCCCCCGGCGGGAGGAGGGACCAAAAACATTCAGTACTTC
TRBJ2-1,NA,TRBV20-1,many,CSAEQAGSSYNEQFF,TGCAGTGCCGAACAAGCCGGAAGCTCCTACAATGAGCAGTTCTTC
TRBJ1-1,TRBD1,TRBV20-1,NA,CSARPGQRMNTEAFF,TGCAGTGCTAGGCCGGGACAGCGCATGAACACTGAAGCTTTCTTT
TRBJ1-1,TRBD1,TRBV20-1,few,CSAPQGARTEAFF,TGCAGTGCGCCTCAGGGGGCGAGGACTGAAGCTTTCTTT
TRBJ1-5,NA,TRBV9,few,CASSVGDGRTEPQHF,TGTGCCAGCAGCGTAGGGGACGGCCGAACTGAGCCCCAGCATTTT
TRBJ2-7,NA,TRBV4-1,many,CASSQLLGLKSSYEQYF,TGCGCCAGCAGCCAACTTCTAGGCCTCAAAAGCTCCTACGAGCAGTACTTC